Each of the 25 T cell receptor beta chains below was sequenced from the same sample in a study of blood T cell repertoires in COVID-19. TCRdb's copy holds only in-frame clones and misses some; the assay was immunoSEQ multiplex PCR. This table has over 150,000 clones, around 73% appearing once. The sequenced sample was PBMCs or T cells enriched from blood (not recorded which). The source is a woman aged 45-60 years who had recovered from COVID-19.

The chain recombines TRBV3-1 (or the pseudogene TRBV3-2) with TRBJ1-6, with 9 bases aligning to TRBD1. V trimming: 5 bases; J trimming: 9 bases; junction bases outside the gene matches: 8. The CDR3 length is 15 residues. CDR1 is LGHDT, CDR2 YNNKEL, per germline (reference sequence). The DNA of the CDR3 is TGTGCCAGCAGCTATTTACAGGGGGCGAGTTCACCCCTCCACTTT. Its translation: CASSYLQGASSPLHF.

Remarks on this clone: This CDR3 is also generated by other DNA sequences in the sample. The V gene is TRBV5-1, the J gene TRBJ1-1; TRBD1 might be the D (6 bases). Deletions cut 5 bases from V and 5 bases from J, with 13 bases between. The CDR3 is 13 residues long. Germline V gene lookup returns CDR1 SGHRS and CDR2 YFSETQ. CDR3 sequence: CASSVTGGTEAFF. CDR3 DNA: TGCGCCAGCAGTGTGACAGGAGGTACTGAAGCTTTCTTT.

The chain carries TRBV5-1 and TRBJ2-1; 12 bases agree with TRBD2. The CDR3 extends over 14 amino acids. V lost 5 bases and J lost 8; bases outside the gene matches: 5. Germline loops: CDR1 SGHRS, CDR2 YFSETQ. The CDR3 nucleotides are TGCGCCAGCAGACGACTAGCGGGAGCGGATGAGCAGTTCTTC. This translates into CASRRLAGADEQFF.

This clone was seen more than once but under ten times. The chain couples TRBV4-1 to TRBJ2-5; 7 bases fit TRBD2. The CDR3 runs 16 residues. Germline V gene lookup returns CDR1 MGHRA and CDR2 YSYEKL. V shed 4 bases and J 4 bases; nucleotides not matched to a gene: 12. CDR3 in DNA: TGCGCCAGCAGCCCTGGGATTACTGTAGCGGGAGAGACCCAGTACTTC. This translates into CASSPGITVAGETQYF.

This clone appeared a single time. This chain uses TRBV9 with TRBJ1-2, with D perhaps TRBD1 (5 bases). With 0 bases removed from V and 6 bases from J, the gap between germline ends came to 18 bases. Germline CDR1 SGDLS, CDR2 YYNGEE. CDR3 length equals 16 residues. The CDR3 loop is CASSVDALGGVDGYTF. DNA for the CDR3: TGTGCCAGCAGCGTAGACGCCCTCGGAGGGGTGGATGGCTACACCTTC.

The rearrangement joins TRBV30 to TRBJ2-5; unclear D gene. V was pared by 3 bases and J by 4 bases, with 9 bases between. Germline CDR1 GTSNPN, CDR2 SVGIG (reference sequence). This CDR3 comprises 12 residues. This CDR3 reads CAWRLNIETQYF. The CDR3 region has the DNA TGTGCCTGGAGGCTAAATATAGAGACCCAGTACTTC.

The chain recombines TRBV14 with TRBJ2-6, with TRBD2 as a possible D gene (6 bases). V was pared by 5 bases and J by 0 bases, with 8 bases between. The CDR3 spans 15 residues. Germline V gives CDR1 SGHDN, CDR2 FVKESK. In nucleotides, the CDR3 is TGTGCCAGCAGCGGGGGGTCCTCTGGGGCCAACGTCCTGACTTTC. Translation: CASSGGSSGANVLTF.

V is TRBV6-1 and J is TRBJ2-7; 8 nucleotides agree with TRBD2. There are 17 residues in the CDR3. Trimming removed 1 base from V and 2 bases from J; junction bases left unmatched: 10. Germline V gene data show CDR1 as MNHNS and CDR2 as SASEGT. The CDR3 DNA follows: TGTGCCAGCAGTGAAGTGGGCGCTAGCGGGCTACCCTACGAGCAGTACTTC. This gives the protein CASSEVGASGLPYEQYF.

This rearrangement joins TRBV12-3 or TRBV12-4 to TRBJ1-1; 8 nucleotides line up with TRBD1. The trim removed 6 bases at V and 8 bases at J, leaving 2 bases unmatched. There are 11 residues in the CDR3. CDR3 sequence (DNA): TGTGCCAGCAGCCGGGACAGGGAAGCTTTCTTT. Amino acids: CASSRDREAFF.

This chain uses TRBV27 with TRBJ2-7; D ambiguous. Germline CDR1 MNHEY, CDR2 SMNVEV (reference sequence). V lost 6 bases to trimming and J lost 0 bases, with 9 bases between them. The CDR3 is made up of 13 amino acids. The DNA of the CDR3 is TGTGCCAGCAGCTCGGTTCCCTCCTACGAGCAGTACTTC. This encodes CASSSVPSYEQYF.

The chain recombines TRBV3-1 (or the pseudogene TRBV3-2) with TRBJ2-2, with 10 bases aligning to TRBD2. Looked up from germline, CDR1 is LGHDT and CDR2 is YNNKEL (reference sequence). The CDR3 consists of 16 residues. V dropped 2 bases and J dropped 5; count of bases not matched to a gene: 5. CDR3 DNA sequence: TGTGCCAGCAGCCAACTGATTAGCGGGAGGACCGGGGAGCTGTTTTTT. It specifies CASSQLISGRTGELFF.

This clone is a singleton in its sample. The chain is built from TRBV7-2 and TRBJ2-1; D is perhaps TRBD2 (6 bases). The CDR3 has 15 amino acids. V was cut by 5 bases and J by 4 bases, with 15 bases left in between. The V gene's germline CDR1 is SGHTA and CDR2 FQGNSA. The CDR3 reads CASSGRSGTYNEQFF. CDR3 nucleotides: TGTGCCAGCAGCGGTCGTAGCGGAACATACAATGAGCAGTTCTTC. Full variable domain (remainder filled in from reference TRBV7-2 and TRBJ2-1): GAGVSQSPSNKVTEKGKDVELRCDPISGHTALYWYRQSLGQGLEFLIYFQGNSAPDKSGLPSDRFSAERTGGSVSTLTIQRTQQEDSAVYLCASSGRSGTYNEQFFGPGTRLTVL.

This chain links TRBV9 with TRBJ2-3; 9 bases fit TRBD1. The CDR3 runs to 15 residues. Germline CDR1 reads SGDLS; CDR2 reads YYNGEE. J was trimmed by 3 bases and V by 3 bases; bases with no gene match: 5. Here the CDR3 reads CASSATGQGTDTQYF. CDR3 in DNA: TGTGCCAGCAGCGCGACGGGACAGGGAACAGATACGCAGTATTTT.

This clone has more than one count but fewer than ten. This chain uses TRBV20-1 with TRBJ2-5; a possible D gene is TRBD2 (5 bases). The CDR3 is 12 amino acids. Germline assignment: CDR1 DFQATT and CDR2 SNEGSKA (reference sequence). The V gene lost 3 bases and the J gene lost 5 bases, with 10 bases spanning the gap. The CDR3 spells CSASRGLETQYF. CDR3 DNA: TGCAGTGCTAGTCGTGGACTGGAGACCCAGTACTTC.

This clone was counted between two and nine times. The chain combines TRBV9 with TRBJ2-1; D perhaps matches TRBD2 (6 bases). Germline V gene lookup returns CDR1 SGDLS and CDR2 YYNGEE. CDR3 length: 17 residues. V was cut by 4 bases and J by 1 base, with 18 bases left in between. The CDR3 reads CASSSDSGGWSYNEQFF. DNA for the CDR3: TGTGCCAGCAGCTCAGACTCTGGGGGGTGGTCCTACAATGAGCAGTTCTTC.

The chain joins TRBV28 to TRBJ2-7; 8 nucleotides agree with TRBD1. This CDR3 is 14 amino acids long. CDR1 and CDR2 from the germline V gene are MDHEN and SYDVKM. The junction had 8 bases not matched to a gene; V was cut back by 5 bases and J by 5 bases. CDR3 nucleotides: TGTGCCAGCAGTCAGGGGGCGCTTAACCACGAGCAGTACTTC. Translation: CASSQGALNHEQYF.

The CDR3 here is CATRIRGYSNQPQHF. In DNA, the CDR3 is TGTGCCACACGAATCAGGGGTTATAGCAATCAGCCCCAGCATTTT. This chain uses TRBV28 with TRBJ1-5, with D tentatively TRBD1 (6 bases). Trimming pared 10 bases from V and 0 bases from J, leaving 16 bases between. Per the germline V gene, CDR1 is MDHEN and CDR2 is SYDVKM. There are 15 residues in the CDR3. The variable domain in full, with the rest retrieved from reference TRBV28 and TRBJ1-5, is DVKVTQSSRYLVKRTGEKVFLECVQDMDHENMFWYRQDPGLGLRLIYFSYDVKMKEKGDIPEGYSVSREKKERFSLILESASTNQTSMYLCATRIRGYSNQPQHFGDGTRLSIL.

The V and J genes are TRBV9 and TRBJ1-2; D unclear. With 0 bases removed from V and 2 bases from J, the gap between germline ends came to 8 bases. Germline CDR1 SGDLS, CDR2 YYNGEE. The CDR3 spans 14 residues. The CDR3 DNA follows: TGTGCCAGCAGCGTAGGGGCAACCAACTATGGCTACACCTTC. Its translation is CASSVGATNYGYTF.

The V call is TRBV6-5, the J call TRBJ2-5, with D perhaps TRBD2 (5 bases). The CDR3 runs to 13 residues. CDR1 is MNHEY and CDR2 is SVGAGI in the germline V gene. V gave up 8 bases and J gave up 1 base, with 11 bases separating them. In nucleotides, the CDR3 is TGTGCCAGCGAGGACTTCCGCCAAGAGACCCAGTACTTC. Amino acid sequence: CASEDFRQETQYF.

This chain links TRBV12-3 or TRBV12-4 with TRBJ1-2, with unresolved D. Trimming removed 2 bases from V and 4 bases from J, with 8 bases in between. This CDR3 comprises 13 residues. The CDR3 sequence is CASSLSSGYGYTF. In DNA form, the CDR3 reads TGTGCCAGCAGTTTAAGCTCAGGCTATGGCTACACCTTC.

V is TRBV5-4 and J is TRBJ1-2; D not resolved. V shed 0 bases and J shed 8 bases, with 5 bases lying between them. Germline-derived CDR1 and CDR2 are SGHNT and YYREEE (reference sequence). CDR3 length: 11 residues. CDR3 nucleotide sequence: TGTGCCAGCAGCTTGGGTGCGGGCTACACCTTC. Its protein is CASSLGAGYTF. The entire variable domain, with the rest obtained from reference TRBV5-4 and TRBJ1-2, is as follows: ETGVTQSPTHLIKTRGQQVTLRCSSQSGHNTVSWYQQALGQGPQFIFQYYREEENGRGNFPPRFSGLQFPNYSSELNVNALELDDSALYLCASSLGAGYTFGSGTRLTVV.

This sequence joins TRBV4-1 and TRBJ2-7; the D gene is possibly TRBD2 (6 bases). Germline values: CDR1 MGHRA, CDR2 YSYEKL. The CDR3 runs to 15 residues. Trimming shortened V by 1 base and J by 2 bases, and 12 bases separated the two germline ends. The CDR3 sequence: CASSQVAVLTYEQYF. In DNA form, the CDR3 reads TGCGCCAGCAGCCAAGTAGCGGTTCTAACCTACGAGCAGTACTTC.

The CDR3 DNA reads as TGTGCCAGCAGTAAACAGATTTCCTACGAGCAGTACTTC. Amino acids: CASSKQISYEQYF. The chain combines TRBV6-5 with TRBJ2-7; D is uncertain. Looked up from germline, CDR1 is MNHEY and CDR2 is SVGAGI. V was trimmed by 5 bases and J by 1 base, leaving 9 bases between them. CDR3 length: 13 residues.

The chain has TRBV10-2 and TRBJ1-5; TRBD1 matches 11 bases. The CDR3 has 16 residues. Germline trimming cut 2 bases from V and 5 bases from J; bases unmatched to any gene: 5. Looked up from germline, CDR1 is WSHSY and CDR2 is SAAADI. As DNA, the CDR3 is TGCGCCAGCAGTGAGGATGGGACAGGGGGACATCAGCCCCAGCATTTT. Protein product: CASSEDGTGGHQPQHF.

The V and J genes are TRBV5-6 and TRBJ2-4; TRBD1 is a possible D gene (5 bases). The CDR3 has 15 amino acids. The V and J ends lost 3 bases and 1 base respectively, with 11 bases between them. Germline CDR1 reads SGHDT; CDR2 reads YYEEEE. Here the CDR3 DNA reads TGTGCCAGCAGCTCGCGTCCAGGGGCCAAAAACATTCAGTACTTC. This translates into CASSSRPGAKNIQYF.